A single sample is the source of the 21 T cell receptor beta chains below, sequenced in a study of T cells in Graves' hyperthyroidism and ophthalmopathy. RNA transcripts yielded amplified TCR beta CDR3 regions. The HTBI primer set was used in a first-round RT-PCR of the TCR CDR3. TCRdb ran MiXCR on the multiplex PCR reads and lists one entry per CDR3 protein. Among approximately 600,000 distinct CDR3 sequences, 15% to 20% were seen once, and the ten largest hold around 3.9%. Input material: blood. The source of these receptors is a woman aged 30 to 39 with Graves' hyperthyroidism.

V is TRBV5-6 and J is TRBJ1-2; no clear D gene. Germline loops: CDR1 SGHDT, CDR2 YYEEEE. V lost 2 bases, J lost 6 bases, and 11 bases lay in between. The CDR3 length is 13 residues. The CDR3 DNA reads TGTGCCAGCAGCTTCGGACGGGGAGATGGCTACACCTTC. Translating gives CASSFGRGDGYTF.

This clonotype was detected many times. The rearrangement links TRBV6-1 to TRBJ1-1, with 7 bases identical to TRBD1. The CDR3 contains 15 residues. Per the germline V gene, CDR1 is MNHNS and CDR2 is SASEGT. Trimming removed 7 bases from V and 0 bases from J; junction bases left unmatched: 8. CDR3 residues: CASTETGWMNTEAFF. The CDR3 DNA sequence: TGTGCCAGCACCGAGACAGGGTGGATGAACACTGAAGCTTTCTTT.

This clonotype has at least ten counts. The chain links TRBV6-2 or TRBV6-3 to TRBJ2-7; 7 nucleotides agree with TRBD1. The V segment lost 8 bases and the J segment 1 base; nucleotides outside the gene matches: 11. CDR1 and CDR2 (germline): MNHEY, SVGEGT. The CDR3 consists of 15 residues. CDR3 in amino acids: CASYDRVGWSYEQYF. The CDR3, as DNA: TGTGCCAGCTATGACAGGGTGGGTTGGTCCTACGAGCAGTACTTC.

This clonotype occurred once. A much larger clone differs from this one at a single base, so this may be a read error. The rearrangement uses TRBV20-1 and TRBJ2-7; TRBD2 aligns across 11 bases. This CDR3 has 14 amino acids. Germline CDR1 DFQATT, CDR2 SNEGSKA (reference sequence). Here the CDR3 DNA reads TGCAGTGCTGGGGGACTAGCGGATTCCTACGCGCAGTACTTC. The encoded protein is CSAGGLADSYAQYF.

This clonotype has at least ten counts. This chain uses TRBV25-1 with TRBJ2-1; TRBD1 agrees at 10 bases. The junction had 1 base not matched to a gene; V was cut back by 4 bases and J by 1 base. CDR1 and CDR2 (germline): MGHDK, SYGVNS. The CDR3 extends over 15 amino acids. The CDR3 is CASSGQGASYNEQFF. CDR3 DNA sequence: TGTGCCAGCAGTGGACAGGGGGCATCCTACAATGAGCAGTTCTTC.

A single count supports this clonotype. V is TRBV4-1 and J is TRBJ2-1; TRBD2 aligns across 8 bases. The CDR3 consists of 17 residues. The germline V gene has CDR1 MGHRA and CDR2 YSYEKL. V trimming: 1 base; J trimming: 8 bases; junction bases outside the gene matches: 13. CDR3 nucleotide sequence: TGCGCCAGCAGCCAAGGAATGCCGGGAGGGTTAGTTTATGAGCAGTTCTTC. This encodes CASSQGMPGGLVYEQFF.

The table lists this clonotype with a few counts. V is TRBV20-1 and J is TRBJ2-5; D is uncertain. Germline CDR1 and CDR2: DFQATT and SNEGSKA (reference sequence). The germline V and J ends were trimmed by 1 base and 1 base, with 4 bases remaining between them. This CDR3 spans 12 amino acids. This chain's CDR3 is CSARVAQETQYF. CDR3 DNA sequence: TGCAGTGCTAGAGTCGCCCAAGAGACCCAGTACTTC.

The CDR3 DNA sequence: TGTGCCAGCAGTTTCGGGGGGACAGGGGACCAAGAGACCCAGTACTTC. Its protein is CASSFGGTGDQETQYF. This sequence joins TRBV6-2 or TRBV6-3 and TRBJ2-5; the match to TRBD1 covers 10 bases. The V and J ends lost 4 bases and 0 bases, in that order; junction bases with no gene match: 5. This CDR3 is built from 16 residues. Germline CDR1 is MNHEY and CDR2 is SVGEGT.

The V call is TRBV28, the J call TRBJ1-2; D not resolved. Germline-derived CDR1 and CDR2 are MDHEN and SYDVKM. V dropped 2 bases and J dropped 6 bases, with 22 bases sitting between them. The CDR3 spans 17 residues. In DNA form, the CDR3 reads TGTGCCAGCAGTTTAAGGTTCTCCTTAGGCCCCGGGCATGGCTACACCTTC. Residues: CASSLRFSLGPGHGYTF.

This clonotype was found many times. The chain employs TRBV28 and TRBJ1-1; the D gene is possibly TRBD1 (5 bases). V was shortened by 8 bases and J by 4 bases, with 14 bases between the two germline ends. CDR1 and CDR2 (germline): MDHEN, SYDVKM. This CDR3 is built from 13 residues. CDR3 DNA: TGTGCCAGCCGGTGGGGGGGAGGCACTGAAGCTTTCTTT. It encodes CASRWGGGTEAFF.

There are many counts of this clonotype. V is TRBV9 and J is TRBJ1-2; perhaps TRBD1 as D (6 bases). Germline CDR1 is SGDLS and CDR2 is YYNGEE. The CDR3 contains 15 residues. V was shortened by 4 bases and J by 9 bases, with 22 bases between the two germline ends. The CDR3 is CASSPPRPSGHRYTF. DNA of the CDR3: TGTGCCAGCAGCCCTCCTCGCCCCTCGGGACACCGCTACACCTTC.

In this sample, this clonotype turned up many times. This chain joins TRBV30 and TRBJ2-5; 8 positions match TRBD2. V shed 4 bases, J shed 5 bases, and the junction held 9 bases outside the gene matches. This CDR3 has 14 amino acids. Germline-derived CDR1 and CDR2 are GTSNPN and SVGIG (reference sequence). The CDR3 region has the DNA TGTGCCTGGACCCCGGGACTAGAGGGGGAGACCCAGTACTTC. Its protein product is CAWTPGLEGETQYF.

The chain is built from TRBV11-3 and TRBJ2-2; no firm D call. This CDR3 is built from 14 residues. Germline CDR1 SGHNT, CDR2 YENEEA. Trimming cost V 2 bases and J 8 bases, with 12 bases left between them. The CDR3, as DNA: TGTGCCAGCAGCTTAACCCTAGACTCGGGGGAGCTGTTTTTT. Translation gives CASSLTLDSGELFF.

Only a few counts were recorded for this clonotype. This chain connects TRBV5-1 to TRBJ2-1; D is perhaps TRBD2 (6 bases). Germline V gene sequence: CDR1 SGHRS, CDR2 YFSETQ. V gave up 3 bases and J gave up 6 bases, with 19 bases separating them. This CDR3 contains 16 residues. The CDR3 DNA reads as TGCGCCAGCAGCTCCTCCCCGGGACTTGGTTTCAATGAGCAGTTCTTC. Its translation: CASSSSPGLGFNEQFF.

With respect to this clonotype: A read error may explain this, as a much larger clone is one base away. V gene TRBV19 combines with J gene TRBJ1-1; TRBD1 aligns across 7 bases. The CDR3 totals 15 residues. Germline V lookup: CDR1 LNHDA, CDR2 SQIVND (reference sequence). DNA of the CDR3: TGTGCCAGTAGTCCGGGACAGCTCATGAACACTGAAGCTTCCTTT. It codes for CASSPGQLMNTEASF.

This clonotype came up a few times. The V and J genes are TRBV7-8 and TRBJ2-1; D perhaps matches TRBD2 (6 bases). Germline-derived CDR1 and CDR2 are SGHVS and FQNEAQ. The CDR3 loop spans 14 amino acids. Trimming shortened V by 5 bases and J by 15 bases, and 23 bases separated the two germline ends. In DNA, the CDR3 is TGTGCCAGCAGCAAAGAGAGAGGGACTGGATTATTGTTCTTC. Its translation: CASSKERGTGLLFF.

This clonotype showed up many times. Here the CDR3 DNA reads TGTGCCAGCAGGAAAGGGAAGACCCAGTACTTC. Its translation is CASRKGKTQYF. The chain recombines TRBV28 with TRBJ2-5; D not certain. CDR1 is MDHEN and CDR2 is SYDVKM in the germline V gene. This CDR3 is 11 amino acids long. The ends were cut back, 6 bases at V and 6 bases at J, with 8 bases in the middle.

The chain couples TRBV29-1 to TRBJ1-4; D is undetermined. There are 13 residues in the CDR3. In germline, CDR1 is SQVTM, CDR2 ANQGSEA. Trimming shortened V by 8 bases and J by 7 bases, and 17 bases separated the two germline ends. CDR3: CSFLDSVGEKLFF. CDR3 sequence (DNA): TGCAGCTTCCTCGACTCAGTGGGTGAAAAACTGTTTTTT.

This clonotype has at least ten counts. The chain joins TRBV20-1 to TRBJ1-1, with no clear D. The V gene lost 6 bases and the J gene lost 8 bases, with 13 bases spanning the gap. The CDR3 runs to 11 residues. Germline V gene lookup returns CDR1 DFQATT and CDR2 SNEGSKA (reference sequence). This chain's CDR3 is CSAPVGVEAFF. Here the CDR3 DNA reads TGCAGTGCACCCGTTGGGGTAGAAGCTTTCTTT.

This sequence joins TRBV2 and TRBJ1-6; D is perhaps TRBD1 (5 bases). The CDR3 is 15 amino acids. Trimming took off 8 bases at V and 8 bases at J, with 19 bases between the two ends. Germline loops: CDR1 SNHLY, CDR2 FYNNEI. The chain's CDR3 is CASDPGRLRDSPLHF. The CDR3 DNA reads TGTGCCAGCGATCCGGGACGATTGAGGGATTCACCCCTCCACTTT.

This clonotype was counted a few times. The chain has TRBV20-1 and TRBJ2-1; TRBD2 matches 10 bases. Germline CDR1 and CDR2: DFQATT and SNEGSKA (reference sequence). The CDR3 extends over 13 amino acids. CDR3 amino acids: CSGKGLAQNEQFF. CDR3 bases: TGCAGCGGAAAGGGACTAGCGCAGAATGAGCAGTTCTTC.